Described below is a single T cell receptor (beta chain) sequence and its context. This sample is drawn from a study of shared T cell receptors in the human thymus. The method was immunoSEQ multiplex PCR; TCRdb's version includes in-frame clones alone and lacks a portion of them. The sample carries almost 550,000 clones, roughly 74% recorded once. The CDR3 has 15 residues. J was trimmed by 4 bases and V by 0 bases; bases with no gene match: 5. CDR1 and CDR2 from the germline V gene are GTSNPN and SVGIG (reference sequence). The sample also formed part of further work on human thymus T cells. From that second work: Resections from corrective heart surgery supplied the thymus tissue. An apparent bias in V and J gene usage was seen in thymic and blood repertoires.

The chain is built from TRBV30 and TRBJ2-5; 10 nucleotides match TRBD2. Sequencing was done on a sample of thymocytes. The receptor was derived from a boy in the first two years of life with a congenital heart defect. DNA for the CDR3: TGTGCCTGGAGTGTGGGCCTAGCGGGAGTAGAGACCCAGTACTTC. Translated, it gives CAWSVGLAGVETQYF. Together with reference TRBV30 and TRBJ2-5, the CDR3 gives the full variable domain: SQTIHQWPATLVQPVGSPLSLECTVEGTSNPNLYWYRQAAGRGLQLLFYSVGIGQISSEVPQNLSASRPQDRQFILSSKKLLLSDSGFYLCAWSVGLAGVETQYFGPGTRLLVL.